This is a list of T cell receptor beta chains from one sample in a study of T cell responses to AZD1222 COVID-19 vaccine. TCRdb's table, derived via immunoSEQ multiplex PCR, lists solely in-frame clones and lacks some. The table records 150,000 to 200,000 clones, 80% to 95% of them present only once. The material was peripheral blood, obtained on day 0 of AZD1222 vaccination. Receptors were obtained from an adult in good health. Each CDR3 is given without its conserved first and last residue. The D gene is left open where the match is weak.

>TRBV19|.
ASSIDYRGLRVF
>TRBV6-5|.
ASGRLEGTGELF
>TRBV9|.
ASSPGGRLEKLF
>TRBV5-8|.
ASSLSYNSPLH
>TRBV2|TRBD1
ASRATGSYGYT
>TRBV28|.
ASSLGGAYAYEQY
>TRBV7-2|.
ASSLGGYGYT
>TRBV12-5|.
ASGLGDWESGELF
>TRBV25-1|.
ASSPRGGSGNTIY
>TRBV9|TRBD1
ASSEGAAWNQPQH
>TRBV5-4|.
ASSPYYGTQY
>TRBV7-9|.
ASSLNSYSTDTQY
>TRBV2|.
ASSEWGRGREQY
>TRBV5-1|TRBD1
ASSLGQGANQPQH
>TRBV3-1/TRBV3-2|.
ASSQGTVEAF
>TRBV5-4|.
ASSQGRTGTEAF
>TRBV2|.
ASSPQETQY
>TRBV29-1|TRBD1
SAGGAQGYGYT
>TRBV19|.
ASSAYLSTTYNEQF
>TRBV9|.
ASSVGGRTDTQY
>TRBV28|TRBD1
ASSAGGDLHRELF
>TRBV28|.
ASRRDVEQY
>TRBV5-4|TRBD1
ASSWGQGTDTQY
>TRBV6-6|.
ASRGLNPSAEAF
>TRBV2|TRBD1
ANRWTNRGTNSPLH
>TRBV7-8|.
ASSLTDTQY